Many counts were recorded for the clone carrying this TCR beta chain. Its matching antigen is unknown. The record originates from a study of T-cell reconstitution after alpha-beta-depleted transplantation in children. Broader study findings: Newly produced T cells mostly accounted for T-cell counts and diversity one year post-transplant. Several hundred expanded graft clones reportedly were the source of alpha-beta T cells about two months after transplant. Diversity of TCRbeta at day 60 was high in some patients, arising from surviving recipient T cells and thymic progenitors.

Per the germline V gene, CDR1 is MDHEN and CDR2 is SYDVKM. Trimming left V 6 bases short and J 3 bases short, with 9 bases between. There are 12 residues in the CDR3. Unique molecular identifiers were incorporated during preparation of the TCRbeta library. TCRdb reanalysed the PCR reads using MiXCR and keeps one entry per CDR3 protein. The data hold over 85,000 distinct CDR3 sequences, with 5% to 6% observed a single time. The chain recombines TRBV28 with TRBJ2-7, with TRBD1 as a possible D gene (5 bases). The source is a female patient between 2 and 15 years old who had a stem cell transplant for Fanconi anemia, so the T cells may come from the graft donor. Sample: PBMCs, mostly from graft donor cells, taken 60 days after TCRalphabeta/CD19-depleted stem cell transplant. CDR3 in DNA: TGTGCCAGCAGGCCTGACAGCTACGAGCAGTACTTC. It translates to CASRPDSYEQYF.